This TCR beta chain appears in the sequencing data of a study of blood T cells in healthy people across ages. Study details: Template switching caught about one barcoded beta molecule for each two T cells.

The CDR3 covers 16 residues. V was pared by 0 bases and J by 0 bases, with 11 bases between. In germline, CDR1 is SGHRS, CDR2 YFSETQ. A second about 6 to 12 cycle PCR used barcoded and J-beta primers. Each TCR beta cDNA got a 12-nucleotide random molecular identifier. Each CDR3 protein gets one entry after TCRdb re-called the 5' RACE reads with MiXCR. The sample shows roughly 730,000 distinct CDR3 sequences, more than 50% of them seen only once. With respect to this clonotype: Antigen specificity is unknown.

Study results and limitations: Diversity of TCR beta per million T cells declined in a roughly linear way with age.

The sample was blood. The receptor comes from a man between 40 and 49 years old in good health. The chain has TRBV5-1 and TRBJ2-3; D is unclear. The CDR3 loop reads CASSLGGSLSTDTQYF. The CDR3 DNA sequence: TGCGCCAGCAGCTTGGGCGGCAGTCTTAGCACAGATACGCAGTATTTT.